This is a list of T cell receptor beta chains from one sample in a study of response to subunit inactivated influenza vaccine. TCRdb redid the calling of the RT-PCR reads with MiXCR, one entry per CDR3 protein. The data hold approximately 500,000 distinct CDR3 sequences, with around 13% observed a single time. The material sequenced was PBMCs from blood, taken about 12 days after vaccination. Receptors were obtained from a man in his fifties or sixties who received an inactivated influenza vaccine. The CDR3 runs from the conserved cysteine through the conserved F or W. Each record gives: clone size, D gene, J gene, V gene, CDR3 protein, CDR3 DNA. The D gene is left open where the match is weak. For some rows the clone size is stated as once, few or many, or as a class when expanded; others skip it.

few | . | TRBJ2-1 | TRBV6-5 | CASSSPLAYEQFF | TGTGCCAGCAGTTCCCCCCTAGCCTATGAGCAGTTCTTC
many | . | TRBJ2-3 | TRBV10-3 | CAISAGRESTDTQYF | TGTGCCATCAGTGCGGGACGGGAGTCGACAGATACGCAGTATTTT
few | . | TRBJ2-7 | TRBV4-3 | CASSQGLPPYEQYF | TGCGCCAGCAGCCAGGGACTGCCACCCTACGAGCAGTACTTC
. | . | TRBJ1-1 | TRBV5-1 | CASSDQPGGNTEAFF | TGCGCCAGCAGCGATCAACCGGGGGGGAACACTGAAGCTTTCTTT
few | TRBD2 | TRBJ2-5 | TRBV11-2 | CASSSGLASQETQYF | TGTGCCAGCAGCTCGGGACTAGCGTCCCAAGAGACCCAGTACTTC
few | TRBD2 | TRBJ2-2 | TRBV6-5 | CASSSLAGGPSGELFF | TGTGCCAGCAGTTCACTAGCGGGGGGGCCTTCCGGGGAGCTGTTTTTT
many | TRBD1 | TRBJ2-7 | TRBV7-3 | CASSLNYGTGAQEQYF | TGTGCCAGCAGCTTAAATTATGGGACAGGGGCCCAGGAGCAGTACTTC
. | . | TRBJ1-1 | TRBV29-1 | CSVVDTEAFF | TGCAGCGTTGTAGACACTGAAGCTTTCTTT
. | TRBD1 | TRBJ1-4 | TRBV7-2 | CASSSYRGRTNEKLFF | TGTGCCAGCAGCTCTTACAGGGGGCGCACTAATGAAAAACTGTTTTTT
. | . | TRBJ1-2 | TRBV7-9 | CASSLTGSWYGYTF | TGTGCCAGCAGCTTAACCGGGTCTTGGTATGGCTACACCTTC
few | . | TRBJ2-7 | TRBV6-2/TRBV6-3 | CASSYDGLRDYEQYF | TGTGCCAGCAGTTACGACGGTTTAAGGGACTACGAGCAGTACTTC
. | TRBD2 | TRBJ2-3 | TRBV12-3/TRBV12-4 | CASRSSGSADTQYF | TGTGCCAGCCGCTCGAGCGGGAGTGCAGATACGCAGTATTTT
. | . | TRBJ2-2 | TRBV19 | CASSNEAGVNTGELFF | TGTGCCAGTAGTAATGAAGCGGGTGTGAACACCGGGGAGCTGTTTTTT
. | TRBD1 | TRBJ2-5 | TRBV24-1 | CATSVNPPGQWETQYF | TGTGCCACCAGTGTCAACCCGCCGGGACAGTGGGAGACCCAGTACTTC
. | TRBD1 | TRBJ2-1 | TRBV4-1 | CASSQDPSGQGLREQFF | TGCGCCAGCAGCCAAGATCCATCGGGACAGGGCCTCCGGGAGCAGTTCTTC
. | . | TRBJ1-2 | TRBV12-3/TRBV12-4 | CASRRTPFYGYTF | TGTGCCAGCAGGAGAACACCTTTCTATGGCTACACCTTC
. | . | TRBJ2-7 | TRBV20-1 | CSARDGAGATYEQYF | TGCAGTGCTAGAGATGGAGCAGGGGCTACCTACGAGCAGTACTTC
. | . | TRBJ1-5 | TRBV28 | CASSLLEGLGLYSNQPQHF | TGTGCCAGCAGTTTATTAGAGGGGCTTGGCCTTTATAGCAATCAGCCCCAGCATTTT
. | . | TRBJ2-2 | TRBV11-2 | CASSLPVNTGELFF | TGTGCCAGCAGCTTGCCGGTGAACACCGGGGAGCTGTTTTTT
few | TRBD1 | TRBJ2-3 | TRBV24-1 | CATSDLQGASTDTQYF | TGTGCCACCAGTGATTTGCAGGGGGCTAGCACAGATACGCAGTATTTT